These 11 T cell receptor beta chains share one sample of origin, sequenced in a study of STAT5B mutations in CD4+ large granular lymphocyte leukemia. The assay was immunoSEQ multiplex PCR, and TCRdb's table has in-frame clones only and misses some. The sample includes some 7,700 clones, about 70% of them seen just once. Sample: PBMCs. All receptors derive from a woman aged 60-75 years with CD4+ T-cell large granular lymphocyte leukemia.

This rearrangement joins TRBV4-1 to TRBJ1-5; D ambiguous. This CDR3 spans 13 amino acids. In germline, CDR1 is MGHRA, CDR2 YSYEKL. The V end lost 3 bases, the J end lost 7 bases, and 10 bases lay between the germline ends. CDR3 nucleotides: TGCGCCAGCAGCCACCCCCTCGGGCAGCCCCAGCATTTT. Amino acid sequence: CASSHPLGQPQHF.

The chain couples TRBV7-9 to TRBJ2-6; D call uncertain. The CDR3 sequence is 13 residues long. V lost 6 bases and J 2 bases, leaving 5 bases between the germline ends. Germline V gives CDR1 SEHNR, CDR2 FQNEAQ (reference sequence). The DNA of the CDR3 is TGTGCCAGCAGTGGAACTGGGGCCAACGTCCTGACTTTC. This translates into CASSGTGANVLTF.

This chain links TRBV5-1 with TRBJ2-1, with TRBD2 matching over 7 bases. This CDR3 is 17 amino acids long. Losses at the gene ends were 7 bases for V and 10 bases for J; bases not matched to a gene: 23. Per the germline V gene, CDR1 is SGHRS and CDR2 is YFSETQ. The CDR3 DNA follows: TGCGCCAGCGGCACTACTAGCGCTGGAGGTCTCAATAGAGAGCAGTTCTTC. Encoded protein: CASGTTSAGGLNREQFF.

The chain uses TRBV30 and TRBJ2-7, with 11 bases that match TRBD2. Germline CDR1 GTSNPN, CDR2 SVGIG (reference sequence). J lost 4 bases, V lost 2 bases, and 4 bases had no gene match. The CDR3 covers 14 residues. The CDR3 DNA follows: TGTGCCTGGAGTTCCGGGACTAGCGGTTACGAGCAGTACTTC. Its protein is CAWSSGTSGYEQYF.

The chain is built from TRBV9 and TRBJ2-1; TRBD2 aligns across 11 bases. V lost 0 bases and J lost 8; bases outside the gene matches: 7. This CDR3 region has 16 residues. From germline, CDR1 is SGDLS and CDR2 YYNGEE. CDR3 amino acids: CASSVGDLAGGYEQFF. As DNA, the CDR3 is TGTGCCAGCAGCGTAGGAGATCTAGCGGGAGGCTATGAGCAGTTCTTC.

The chain carries TRBV7-6 and TRBJ2-1, with 9 nucleotides matching TRBD2. Unmatched junction bases numbered 5, after V lost 8 bases and J lost 6 bases. Per the germline V gene, CDR1 is SGHVS and CDR2 is FNYEAQ. This CDR3 has 13 residues. Here the CDR3 reads CASLGLAVNEQFF. In nucleotides, the CDR3 is TGTGCCAGCTTGGGACTAGCTGTCAATGAGCAGTTCTTC.

The V gene is TRBV9, the J gene TRBJ1-5; 7 bases map to TRBD1. Germline assignment: CDR1 SGDLS and CDR2 YYNGEE. This CDR3 spans 14 amino acids. V shed 3 bases, J shed 4 bases, and the junction held 4 bases outside the gene matches. The CDR3: CASSEKDRNQPQHF. The CDR3 coding sequence is TGTGCCAGCAGCGAAAAGGACAGGAATCAGCCCCAGCATTTT.

The chain combines TRBV5-6 with TRBJ2-3; no firm D call. V lost 4 bases, J lost 6 bases, and 18 bases lay in between. CDR1 and CDR2 from the germline V gene are SGHDT and YYEEEE. This CDR3 contains 15 residues. The CDR3 reads CASSLSETWRDTQYF. The DNA for the CDR3 is TGTGCCAGCAGCCTGAGTGAGACCTGGCGTGATACGCAGTATTTT. The full variable domain, its missing parts supplied by reference TRBV5-6 and TRBJ2-3, is DAGVTQSPTHLIKTRGQQVTLRCSPKSGHDTVSWYQQALGQGPQFIFQYYEEEERQRGNFPDRFSGHQFPNYSSELNVNALLLGDSALYLCASSLSETWRDTQYFGPGTRLTVL.

This clone occurred once. V is TRBV7-2 and J is TRBJ1-3, with D tentatively TRBD1 (6 bases). Trimming removed 4 bases at V and 4 bases at J, with 14 bases between. From germline, CDR1 is SGHTA and CDR2 FQGNSA. This CDR3 spans 15 amino acids. Written as DNA, the CDR3 is TGTGCCAGCAGCTGGGAGGGGGGATCCGGAAACACCATATATTTT. It specifies CASSWEGGSGNTIYF.

The V call is TRBV18, the J call TRBJ1-2, with a possible D match to TRBD1 (6 bases). The germline V gene has CDR1 KGHSH and CDR2 LQKENI. V dropped 3 bases and J dropped 4 bases, with 9 bases sitting between them. The CDR3 is made up of 13 amino acids. The CDR3 sequence is CASSPDRSYGYTF. In DNA form, the CDR3 reads TGTGCCAGCTCACCCGACAGGAGCTATGGCTACACCTTC.

The chain has TRBV4-3 and TRBJ2-2; the D call may be TRBD1 or TRBD2 (5 bases each). V gave up 0 bases and J gave up 7 bases, with 9 bases separating them. CDR1 and CDR2 (germline): LGHNA, YSLEER. This CDR3 comprises 14 residues. The CDR3, as DNA: TGCGCCAGCAGCCAAGATTGGGACCGCGGGGAGCTGTTTTTT. This gives the protein CASSQDWDRGELFF.